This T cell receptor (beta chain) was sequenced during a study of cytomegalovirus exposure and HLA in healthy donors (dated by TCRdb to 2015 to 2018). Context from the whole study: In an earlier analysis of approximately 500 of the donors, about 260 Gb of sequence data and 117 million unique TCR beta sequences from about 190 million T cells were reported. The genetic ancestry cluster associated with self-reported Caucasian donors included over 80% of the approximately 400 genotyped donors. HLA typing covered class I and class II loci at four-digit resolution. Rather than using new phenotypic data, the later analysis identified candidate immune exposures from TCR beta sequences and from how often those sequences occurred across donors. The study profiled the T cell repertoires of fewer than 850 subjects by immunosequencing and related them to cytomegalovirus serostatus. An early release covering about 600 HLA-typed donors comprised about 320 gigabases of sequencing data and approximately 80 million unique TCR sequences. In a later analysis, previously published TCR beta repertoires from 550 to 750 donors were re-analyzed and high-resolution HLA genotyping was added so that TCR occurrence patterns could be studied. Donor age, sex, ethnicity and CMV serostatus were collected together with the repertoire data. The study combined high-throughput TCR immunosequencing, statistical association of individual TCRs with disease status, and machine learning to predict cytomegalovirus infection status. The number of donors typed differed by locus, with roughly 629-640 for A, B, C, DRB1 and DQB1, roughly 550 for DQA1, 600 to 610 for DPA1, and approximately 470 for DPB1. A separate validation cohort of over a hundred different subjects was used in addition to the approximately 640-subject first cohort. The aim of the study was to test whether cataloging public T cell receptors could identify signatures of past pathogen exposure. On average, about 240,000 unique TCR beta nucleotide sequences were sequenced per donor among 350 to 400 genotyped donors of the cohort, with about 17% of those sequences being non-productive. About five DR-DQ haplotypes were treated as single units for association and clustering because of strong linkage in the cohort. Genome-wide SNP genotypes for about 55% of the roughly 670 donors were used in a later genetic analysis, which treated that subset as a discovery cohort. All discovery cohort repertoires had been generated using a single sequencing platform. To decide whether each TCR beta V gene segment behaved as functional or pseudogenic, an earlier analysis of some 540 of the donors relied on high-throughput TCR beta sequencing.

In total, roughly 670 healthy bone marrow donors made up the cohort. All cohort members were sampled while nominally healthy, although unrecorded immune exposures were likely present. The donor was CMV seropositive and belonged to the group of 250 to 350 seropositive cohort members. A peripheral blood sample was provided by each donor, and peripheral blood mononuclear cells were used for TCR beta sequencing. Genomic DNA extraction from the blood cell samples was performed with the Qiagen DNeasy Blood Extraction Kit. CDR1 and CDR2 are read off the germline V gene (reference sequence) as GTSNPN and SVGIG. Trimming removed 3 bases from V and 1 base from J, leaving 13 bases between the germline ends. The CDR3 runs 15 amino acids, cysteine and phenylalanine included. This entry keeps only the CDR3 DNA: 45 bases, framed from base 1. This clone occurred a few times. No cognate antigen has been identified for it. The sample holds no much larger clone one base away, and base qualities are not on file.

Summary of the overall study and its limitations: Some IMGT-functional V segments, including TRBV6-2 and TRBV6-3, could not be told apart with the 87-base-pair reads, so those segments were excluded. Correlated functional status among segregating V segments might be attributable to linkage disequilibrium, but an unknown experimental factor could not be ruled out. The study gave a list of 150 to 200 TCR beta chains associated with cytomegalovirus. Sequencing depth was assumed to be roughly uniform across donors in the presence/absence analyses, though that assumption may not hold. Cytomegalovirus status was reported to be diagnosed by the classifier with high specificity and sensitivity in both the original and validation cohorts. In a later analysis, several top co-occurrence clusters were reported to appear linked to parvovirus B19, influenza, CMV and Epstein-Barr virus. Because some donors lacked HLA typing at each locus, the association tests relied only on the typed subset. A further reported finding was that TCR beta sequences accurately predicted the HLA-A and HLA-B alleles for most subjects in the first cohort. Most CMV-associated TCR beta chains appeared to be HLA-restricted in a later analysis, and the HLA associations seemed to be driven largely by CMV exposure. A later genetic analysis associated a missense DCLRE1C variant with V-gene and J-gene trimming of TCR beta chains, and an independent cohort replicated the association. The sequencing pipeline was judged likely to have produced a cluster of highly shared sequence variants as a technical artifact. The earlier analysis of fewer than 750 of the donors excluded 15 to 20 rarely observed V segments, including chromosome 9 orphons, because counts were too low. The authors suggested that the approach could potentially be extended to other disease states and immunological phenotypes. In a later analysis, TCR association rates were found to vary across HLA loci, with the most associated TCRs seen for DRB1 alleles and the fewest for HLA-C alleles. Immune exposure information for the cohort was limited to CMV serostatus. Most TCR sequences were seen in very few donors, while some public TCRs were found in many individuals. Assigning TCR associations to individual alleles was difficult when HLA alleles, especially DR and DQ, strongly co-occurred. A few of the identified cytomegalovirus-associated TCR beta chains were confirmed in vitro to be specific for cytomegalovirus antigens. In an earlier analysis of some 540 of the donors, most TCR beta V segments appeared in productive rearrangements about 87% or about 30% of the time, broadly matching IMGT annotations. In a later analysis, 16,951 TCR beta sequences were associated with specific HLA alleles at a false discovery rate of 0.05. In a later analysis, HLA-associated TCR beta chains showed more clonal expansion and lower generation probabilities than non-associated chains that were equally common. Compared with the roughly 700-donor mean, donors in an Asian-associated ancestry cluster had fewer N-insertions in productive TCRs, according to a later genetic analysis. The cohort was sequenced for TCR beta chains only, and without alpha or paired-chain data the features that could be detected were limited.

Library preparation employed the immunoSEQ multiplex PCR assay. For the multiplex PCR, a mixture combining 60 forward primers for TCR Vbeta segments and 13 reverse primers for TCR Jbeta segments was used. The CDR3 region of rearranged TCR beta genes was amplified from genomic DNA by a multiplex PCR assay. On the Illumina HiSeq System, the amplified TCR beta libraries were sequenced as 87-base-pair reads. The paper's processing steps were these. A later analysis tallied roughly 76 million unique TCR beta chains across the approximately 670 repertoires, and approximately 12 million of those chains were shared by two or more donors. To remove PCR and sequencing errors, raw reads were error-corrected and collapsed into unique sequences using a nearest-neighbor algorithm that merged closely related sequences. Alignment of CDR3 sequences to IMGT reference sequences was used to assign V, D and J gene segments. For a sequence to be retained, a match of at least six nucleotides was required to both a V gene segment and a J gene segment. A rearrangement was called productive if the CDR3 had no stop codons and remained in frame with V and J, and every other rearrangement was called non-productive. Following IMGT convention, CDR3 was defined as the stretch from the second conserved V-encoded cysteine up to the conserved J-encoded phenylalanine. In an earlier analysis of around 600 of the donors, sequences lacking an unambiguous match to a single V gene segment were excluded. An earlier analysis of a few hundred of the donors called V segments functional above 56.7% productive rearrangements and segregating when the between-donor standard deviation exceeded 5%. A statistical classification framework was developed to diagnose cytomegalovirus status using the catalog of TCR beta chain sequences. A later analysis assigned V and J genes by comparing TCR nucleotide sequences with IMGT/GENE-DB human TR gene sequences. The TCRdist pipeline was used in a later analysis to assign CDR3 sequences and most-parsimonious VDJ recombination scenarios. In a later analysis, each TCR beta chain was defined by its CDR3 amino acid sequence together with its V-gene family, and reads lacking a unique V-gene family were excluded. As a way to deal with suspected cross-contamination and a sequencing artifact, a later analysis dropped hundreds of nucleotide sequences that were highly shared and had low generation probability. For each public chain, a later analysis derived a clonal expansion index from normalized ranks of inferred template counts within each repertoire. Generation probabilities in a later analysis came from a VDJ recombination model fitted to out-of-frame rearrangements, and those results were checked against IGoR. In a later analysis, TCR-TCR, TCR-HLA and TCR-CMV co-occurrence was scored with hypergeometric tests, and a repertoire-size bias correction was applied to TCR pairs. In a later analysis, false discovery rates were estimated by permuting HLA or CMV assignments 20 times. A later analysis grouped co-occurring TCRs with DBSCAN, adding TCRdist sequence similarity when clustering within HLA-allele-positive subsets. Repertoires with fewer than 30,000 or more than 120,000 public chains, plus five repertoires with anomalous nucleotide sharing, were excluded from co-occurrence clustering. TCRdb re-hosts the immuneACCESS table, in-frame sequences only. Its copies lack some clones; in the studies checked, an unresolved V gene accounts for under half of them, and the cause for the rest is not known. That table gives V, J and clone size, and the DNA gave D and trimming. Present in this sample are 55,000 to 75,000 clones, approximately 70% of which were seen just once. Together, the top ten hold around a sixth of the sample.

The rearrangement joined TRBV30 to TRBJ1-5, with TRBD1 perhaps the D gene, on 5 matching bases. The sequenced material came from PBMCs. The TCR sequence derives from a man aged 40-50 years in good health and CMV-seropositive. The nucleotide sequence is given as TGTGCCTGGAGCCCCTGGCAGGGAAGCAATCAGCCCCAGCATTTT. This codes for CAWSPWQGSNQPQHF.